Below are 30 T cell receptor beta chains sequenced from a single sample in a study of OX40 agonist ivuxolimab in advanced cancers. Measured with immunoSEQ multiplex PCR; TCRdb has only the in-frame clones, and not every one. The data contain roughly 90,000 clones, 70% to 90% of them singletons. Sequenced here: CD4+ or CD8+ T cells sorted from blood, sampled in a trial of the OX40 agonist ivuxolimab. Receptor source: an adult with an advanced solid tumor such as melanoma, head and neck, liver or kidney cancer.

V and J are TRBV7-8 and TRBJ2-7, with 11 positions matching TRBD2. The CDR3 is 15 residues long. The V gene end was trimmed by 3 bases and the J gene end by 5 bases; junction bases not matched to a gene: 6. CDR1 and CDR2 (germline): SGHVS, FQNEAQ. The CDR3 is CASSLVTSGANEQYF. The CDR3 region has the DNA TGTGCCAGCAGCTTGGTGACTAGCGGGGCCAACGAGCAGTACTTC.

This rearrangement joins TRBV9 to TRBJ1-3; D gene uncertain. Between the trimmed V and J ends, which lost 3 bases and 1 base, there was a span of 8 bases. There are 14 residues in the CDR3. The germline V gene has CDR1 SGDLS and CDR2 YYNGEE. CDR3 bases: TGTGCCAGCAGCGGGACGGTTTCTGGAAACACCATATATTTT. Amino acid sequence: CASSGTVSGNTIYF.

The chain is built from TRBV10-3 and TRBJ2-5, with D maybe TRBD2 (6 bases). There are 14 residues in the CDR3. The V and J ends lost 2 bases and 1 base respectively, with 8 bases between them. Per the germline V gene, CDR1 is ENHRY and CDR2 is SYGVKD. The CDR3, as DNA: TGTGCCATCAGTGAGGGAGGGTTCCAAGAGACCCAGTACTTC. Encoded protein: CAISEGGFQETQYF.

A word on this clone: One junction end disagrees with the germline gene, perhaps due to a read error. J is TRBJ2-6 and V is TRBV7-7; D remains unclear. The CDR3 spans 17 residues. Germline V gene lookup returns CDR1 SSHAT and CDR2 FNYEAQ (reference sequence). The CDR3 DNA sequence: TGTGCTAGCAGCCCTCTTAGAGGTGCGTCCGGGGCCAACGTCCTGACTTTC. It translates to CASSPLRGASGANVLTF.

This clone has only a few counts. CDR3 nucleotides: TGTGCCAGCAGTCCGCCGGTAAACACCGGGGAGCTGTTTTTT. Protein sequence: CASSPPVNTGELFF. This chain links TRBV27 with TRBJ2-2; D call uncertain. The germline V gene encodes CDR1 MNHEY and CDR2 SMNVEV (reference sequence). V was shortened by 5 bases and J by 2 bases, with 9 bases between the two germline ends. The CDR3 is 14 amino acids.

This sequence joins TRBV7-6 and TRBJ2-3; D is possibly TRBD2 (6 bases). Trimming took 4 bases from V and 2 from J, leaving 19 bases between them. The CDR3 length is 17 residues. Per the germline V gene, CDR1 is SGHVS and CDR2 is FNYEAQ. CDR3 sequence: CASSSISGGLNTDTQYF. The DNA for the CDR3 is TGTGCCAGCAGCTCTATTAGTGGAGGGCTAAACACAGATACGCAGTATTTT.

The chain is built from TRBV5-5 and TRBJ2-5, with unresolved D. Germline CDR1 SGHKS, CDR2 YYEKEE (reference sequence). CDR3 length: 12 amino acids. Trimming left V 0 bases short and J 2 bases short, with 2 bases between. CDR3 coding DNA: TGTGCCAGCAGCTTGGTTCAAGAGACCCAGTACTTC. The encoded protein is CASSLVQETQYF.

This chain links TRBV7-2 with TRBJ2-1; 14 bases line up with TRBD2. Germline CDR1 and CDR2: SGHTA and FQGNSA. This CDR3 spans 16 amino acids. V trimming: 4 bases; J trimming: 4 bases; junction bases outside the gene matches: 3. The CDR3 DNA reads TGTGCCAGCAGCTCTCGGACTAGCGGGGGGTACAATGAGCAGTTCTTC. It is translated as CASSSRTSGGYNEQFF.

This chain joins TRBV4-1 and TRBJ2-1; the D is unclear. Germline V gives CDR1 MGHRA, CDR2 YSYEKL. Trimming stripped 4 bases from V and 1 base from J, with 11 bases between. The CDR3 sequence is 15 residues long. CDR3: CASSLTYSSYNEQFF. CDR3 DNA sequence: TGCGCCAGCAGCCTCACTTATAGTTCCTACAATGAGCAGTTCTTC.

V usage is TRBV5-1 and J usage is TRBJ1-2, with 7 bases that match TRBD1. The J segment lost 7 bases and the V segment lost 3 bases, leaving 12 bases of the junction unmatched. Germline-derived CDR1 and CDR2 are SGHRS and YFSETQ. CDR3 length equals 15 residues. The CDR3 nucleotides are TGCGCCAGCAGCTCAACGTCCGGGACAGATTCTGGCTACACCTTC. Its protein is CASSSTSGTDSGYTF.

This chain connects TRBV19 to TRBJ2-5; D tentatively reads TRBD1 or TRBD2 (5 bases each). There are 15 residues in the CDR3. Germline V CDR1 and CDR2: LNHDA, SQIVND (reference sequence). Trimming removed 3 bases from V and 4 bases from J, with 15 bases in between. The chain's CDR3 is CASSILRAGGETQYF. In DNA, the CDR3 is TGTGCCAGTAGTATTCTCAGGGCCGGAGGAGAGACCCAGTACTTC.

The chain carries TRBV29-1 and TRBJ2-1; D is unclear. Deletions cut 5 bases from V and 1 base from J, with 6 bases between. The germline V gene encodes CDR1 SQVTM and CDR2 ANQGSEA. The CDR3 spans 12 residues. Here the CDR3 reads CSVLSSYNEQFF. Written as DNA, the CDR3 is TGCAGCGTTTTAAGTTCCTACAATGAGCAGTTCTTC.

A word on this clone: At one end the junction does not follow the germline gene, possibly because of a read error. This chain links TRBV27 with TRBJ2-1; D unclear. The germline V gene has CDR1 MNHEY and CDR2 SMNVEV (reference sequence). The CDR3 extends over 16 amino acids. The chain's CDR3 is CASTLSRRSSYNEQFF. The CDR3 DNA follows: TGTGCCAGCACTTTATCACGGCGGTCATCCTACAATGAGCAGTTCTTC.

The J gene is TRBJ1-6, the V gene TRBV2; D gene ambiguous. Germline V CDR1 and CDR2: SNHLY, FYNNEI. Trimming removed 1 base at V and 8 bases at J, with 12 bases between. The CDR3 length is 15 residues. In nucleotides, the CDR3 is TGTGCCAGCAGTGAAGAGAGCCTGGCCGATTCACCCCTCCACTTT. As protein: CASSEESLADSPLHF.

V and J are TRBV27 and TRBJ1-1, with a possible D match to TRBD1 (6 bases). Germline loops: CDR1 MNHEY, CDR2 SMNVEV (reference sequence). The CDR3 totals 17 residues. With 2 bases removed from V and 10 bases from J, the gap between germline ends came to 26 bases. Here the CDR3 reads CASSLIVVAGQGFGAFF. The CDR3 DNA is TGTGCCAGCAGTTTAATAGTCGTAGCAGGTCAGGGGTTCGGAGCTTTCTTT.

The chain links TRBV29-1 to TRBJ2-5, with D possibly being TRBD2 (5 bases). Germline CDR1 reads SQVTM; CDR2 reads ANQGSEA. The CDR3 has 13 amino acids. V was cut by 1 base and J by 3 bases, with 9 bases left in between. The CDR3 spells CSVEVVAKETQYF. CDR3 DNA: TGCAGCGTTGAAGTGGTAGCGAAAGAGACCCAGTACTTC.

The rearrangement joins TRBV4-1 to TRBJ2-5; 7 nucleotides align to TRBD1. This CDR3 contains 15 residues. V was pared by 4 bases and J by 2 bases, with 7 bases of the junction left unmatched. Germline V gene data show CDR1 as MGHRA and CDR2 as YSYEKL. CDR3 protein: CASSPRGTEQETQYF. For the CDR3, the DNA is TGCGCCAGCAGCCCCCGAGGGACAGAACAAGAGACCCAGTACTTC.

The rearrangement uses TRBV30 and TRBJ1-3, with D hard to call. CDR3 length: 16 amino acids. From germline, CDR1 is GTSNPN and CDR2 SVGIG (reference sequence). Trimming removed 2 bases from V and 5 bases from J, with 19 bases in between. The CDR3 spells CAWSTTDADLRNTIYF. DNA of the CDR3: TGTGCCTGGAGTACCACGGACGCCGACCTAAGAAACACCATATATTTT.

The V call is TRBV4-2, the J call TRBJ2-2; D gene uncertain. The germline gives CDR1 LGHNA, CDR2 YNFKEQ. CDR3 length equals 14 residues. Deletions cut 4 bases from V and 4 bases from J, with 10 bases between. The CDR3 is CASSPEPFTGELFF. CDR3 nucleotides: TGTGCCAGCAGCCCCGAGCCCTTCACCGGGGAGCTGTTTTTT.

The CDR3 region has the DNA TGTGCCAGCAGCCAAGATCGGAGACCCCTTATGTACTTC. Amino acids: CASSQDRRPLMYF. V and J are TRBV14 and TRBJ2-5; no firm D call. Germline values: CDR1 SGHDN, CDR2 FVKESK. The CDR3 totals 13 residues. V shed 0 bases and J shed 13 bases, with 15 bases lying between them.

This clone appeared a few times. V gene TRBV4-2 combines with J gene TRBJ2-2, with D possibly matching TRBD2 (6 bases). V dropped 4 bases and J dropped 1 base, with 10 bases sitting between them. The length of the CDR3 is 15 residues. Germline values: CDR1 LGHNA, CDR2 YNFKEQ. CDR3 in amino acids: CASSPRGGNTGELFF. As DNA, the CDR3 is TGTGCCAGCAGCCCCCGGGGAGGGAACACCGGGGAGCTGTTTTTT.

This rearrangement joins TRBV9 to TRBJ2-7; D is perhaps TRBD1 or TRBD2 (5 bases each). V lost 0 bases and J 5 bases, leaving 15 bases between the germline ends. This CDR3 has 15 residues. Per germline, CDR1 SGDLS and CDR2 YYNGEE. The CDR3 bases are TGTGCCAGCAGCGTAGGGGGGAAGGGCCGCAACGAGCAGTACTTC. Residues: CASSVGGKGRNEQYF.

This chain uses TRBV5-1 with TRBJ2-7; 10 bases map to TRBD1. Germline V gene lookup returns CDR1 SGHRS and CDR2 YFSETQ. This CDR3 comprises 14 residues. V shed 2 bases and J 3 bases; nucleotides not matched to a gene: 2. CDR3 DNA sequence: TGCGCCAGCAGCTTCCGGGACAGGGGCTACGAGCAGTACTTC. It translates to CASSFRDRGYEQYF.

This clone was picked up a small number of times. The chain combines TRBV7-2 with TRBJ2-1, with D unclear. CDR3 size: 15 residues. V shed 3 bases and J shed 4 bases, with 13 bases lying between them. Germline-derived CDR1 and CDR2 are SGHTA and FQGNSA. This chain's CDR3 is CASSFPEAQYNEQFF. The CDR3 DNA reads TGTGCCAGCAGCTTTCCCGAGGCCCAATACAATGAGCAGTTCTTC.

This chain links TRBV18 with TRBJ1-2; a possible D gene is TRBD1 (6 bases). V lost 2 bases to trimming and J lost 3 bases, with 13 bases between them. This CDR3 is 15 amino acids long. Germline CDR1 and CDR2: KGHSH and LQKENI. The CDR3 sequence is CASSPAGAPDYGYTF. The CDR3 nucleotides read TGTGCCAGCTCACCAGCAGGGGCGCCTGACTATGGCTACACCTTC.

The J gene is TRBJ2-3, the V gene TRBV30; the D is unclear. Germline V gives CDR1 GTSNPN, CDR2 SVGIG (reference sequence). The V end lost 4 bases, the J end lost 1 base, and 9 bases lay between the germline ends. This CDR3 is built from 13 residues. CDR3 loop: CAWTITGTDTQYF. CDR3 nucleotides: TGTGCCTGGACAATTACAGGCACAGATACGCAGTATTTT.

CDR3 coding DNA: TGTGCCAGCAGCCCCGGACAGAGCACAGATACGCAGTATTTT. Translation: CASSPGQSTDTQYF. V usage is TRBV5-8 and J usage is TRBJ2-3; maybe TRBD1 (6 bases). The CDR3 extends over 14 amino acids. Germline assignment: CDR1 SGHTS and CDR2 YDEGEE. Trimming left V 4 bases short and J 0 bases short, with 9 bases between.

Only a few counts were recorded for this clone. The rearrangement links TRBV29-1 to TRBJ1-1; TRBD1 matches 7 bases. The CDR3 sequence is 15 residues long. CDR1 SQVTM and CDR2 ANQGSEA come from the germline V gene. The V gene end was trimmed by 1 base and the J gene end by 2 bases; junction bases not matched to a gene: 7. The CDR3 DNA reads TGCAGCGTTGAAGGGGACAGACCTTTCAACACTGAAGCTTTCTTT. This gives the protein CSVEGDRPFNTEAFF.

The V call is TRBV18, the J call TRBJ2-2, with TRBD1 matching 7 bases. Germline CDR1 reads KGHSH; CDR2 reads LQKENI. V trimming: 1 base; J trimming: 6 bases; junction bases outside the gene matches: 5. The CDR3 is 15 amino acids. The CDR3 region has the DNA TGTGCCAGCTCACCACAGGGGGCGTACGCCGGGGAGCTGTTTTTT. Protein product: CASSPQGAYAGELFF.

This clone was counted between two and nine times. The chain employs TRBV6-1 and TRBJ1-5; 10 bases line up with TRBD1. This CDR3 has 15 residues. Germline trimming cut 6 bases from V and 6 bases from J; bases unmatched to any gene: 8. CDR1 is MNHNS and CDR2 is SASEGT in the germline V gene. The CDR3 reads CASSETGGVGQPQHF. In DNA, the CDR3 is TGTGCCAGCAGCGAGACAGGGGGCGTTGGTCAGCCCCAGCATTTT.